The 27 T cell receptor beta chains below were found in one sample sequenced in a study of a mutant IDH1 vaccine in newly diagnosed glioma. The antigens these receptors bind are not known. Data came from immunoSEQ multiplex PCR; TCRdb stores just in-frame clones and leaves some out. The repertoire holds some 58,000 clones, with 80% to 90% as singletons. Time point specified: week 35, safety follow-up. Every vaccine dose comprised 300 ug of mutant IDH1 20-mer peptide plus topical imiquimod. The source was PBMCs, collected from a glioma patient whose treatment included an IDH1 peptide vaccine. Receptor source: a man in his forties with glioma.

This chain joins TRBV9 and TRBJ1-6; D gene uncertain. CDR1 is SGDLS and CDR2 is YYNGEE in the germline V gene. Trimming stripped 0 bases from V and 6 bases from J, with 13 bases between. The CDR3 length is 16 residues. CDR3 bases: TGTGCCAGCAGCGTAGGATCGGGAACCGGTAATTCACCCCTCCACTTT. It codes for CASSVGSGTGNSPLHF.

The chain recombines TRBV7-6 with TRBJ2-5; a weak D match, TRBD2 (7 bases). The CDR3 has 16 amino acids. The germline V and J ends were trimmed by 9 bases and 5 bases, with 25 bases remaining between them. CDR1 SGHVS and CDR2 FNYEAQ come from the germline V gene. CDR3 amino acids: CASLLTSLGGAETQYF. The CDR3 DNA is TGTGCCAGTCTACTTACTTCGCTGGGGGGGGCCGAGACCCAGTACTTC.

This chain links TRBV25-1 with TRBJ2-5; D not resolved. The germline gives CDR1 MGHDK, CDR2 SYGVNS. There are 13 residues in the CDR3. Trimming cost V 2 bases and J 5 bases, with 9 bases left between them. The CDR3 here is CASSERGRETQYF. CDR3 DNA sequence: TGTGCCAGCAGTGAACGCGGCCGGGAGACCCAGTACTTC.

This clone was counted only a few times. This rearrangement joins TRBV30 to TRBJ1-1; D remains ambiguous. CDR3 size: 15 residues. V was cut by 0 bases and J by 3 bases, with 14 bases left in between. Germline lookup yields CDR1 GTSNPN and CDR2 SVGIG (reference sequence). CDR3 residues: CAWSVLMRAHTEAFF. The CDR3 DNA sequence: TGTGCCTGGAGTGTACTTATGAGGGCCCACACTGAAGCTTTCTTT.

The chain couples TRBV9 to TRBJ2-7, with TRBD2 as a possible D gene (5 bases). The CDR3 spans 14 residues. Trimming shortened V by 0 bases and J by 4 bases, and 11 bases separated the two germline ends. Germline-derived CDR1 and CDR2 are SGDLS and YYNGEE. CDR3 nucleotides: TGTGCCAGCAGCGTAGGGCTAGCCGGTTACGAGCAGTACTTC. Translation gives CASSVGLAGYEQYF.

V is TRBV7-2 and J is TRBJ2-3; D is possibly TRBD2 (5 bases). This CDR3 comprises 14 residues. Looked up from germline, CDR1 is SGHTA and CDR2 is FQGNSA. The V end was cut by 3 bases, the J end by 0 bases, with 7 bases between. The CDR3 is CASSLAGSTDTQYF. DNA for the CDR3: TGTGCCAGCAGCTTGGCGGGTAGCACAGATACGCAGTATTTT. Drawing the rest from reference TRBV7-2 and TRBJ2-3, the complete variable domain is GAGVSQSPSNKVTEKGKDVELRCDPISGHTALYWYRQSLGQGLEFLIYFQGNSAPDKSGLPSDRFSAERTGGSVSTLTIQRTQQEDSAVYLCASSLAGSTDTQYFGPGTRLTVL.

The chain links TRBV2 to TRBJ1-5; TRBD1 is a possible D gene (6 bases). Germline assignment: CDR1 SNHLY and CDR2 FYNNEI. CDR3 length: 14 residues. Deletions cut 4 bases from V and 7 bases from J, with 14 bases between. CDR3 nucleotide sequence: TGTGCCAGCAGTGTTTGGACAGAACACCAGCCCCAGCATTTT. Translation gives CASSVWTEHQPQHF.

The chain combines TRBV9 with TRBJ2-7, with no clear D. The V and J ends lost 2 bases and 2 bases respectively, with 14 bases between them. The CDR3 has 15 amino acids. Germline assignment: CDR1 SGDLS and CDR2 YYNGEE. The CDR3 DNA sequence: TGTGCCAGCAGCGTCGGCCTCGATAACACCTACGAGCAGTACTTC. This gives the protein CASSVGLDNTYEQYF.

This clone occurred once. The rearrangement uses TRBV5-4 and TRBJ2-7; no clear D. Near its end, the DNA agrees better with TRBJ2-5, so the J call may be wrong. CDR1 is SGHNT and CDR2 is YYREEE in the germline V gene (reference sequence). The CDR3 runs to 11 residues. CDR3 in amino acids: CASPSLQTQYF. The CDR3 DNA reads as TGTGCCAGCCCATCCCTACAGACCCAGTACTTC.

This clone showed up just a few times. This chain joins TRBV6-1 and TRBJ2-7, with TRBD2 as a possible D gene (7 bases). Deletions cut 1 base from V and 3 bases from J, with 13 bases between. Germline assignment: CDR1 MNHNS and CDR2 SASEGT. This CDR3 is built from 15 residues. The CDR3 reads CASSEEVGGVYEQYF. Here the CDR3 DNA reads TGTGCCAGCAGTGAAGAGGTAGGGGGGGTCTACGAGCAGTACTTC.

This rearrangement joins TRBV7-9 to TRBJ1-6, with unresolved D. Germline V gene lookup returns CDR1 SEHNR and CDR2 FQNEAQ (reference sequence). V was cut by 5 bases and J by 9 bases, with 11 bases left in between. The length of the CDR3 is 13 residues. CDR3 bases: TGTGCCAGCAGCACTATATCGGGTTCACCCCTCCACTTT. It encodes CASSTISGSPLHF.

The chain has TRBV7-6 and TRBJ1-1, with D perhaps TRBD1 (5 bases). The V gene lost 2 bases and the J gene lost 3 bases, with 7 bases spanning the gap. The CDR3 runs to 13 residues. Germline-derived CDR1 and CDR2 are SGHVS and FNYEAQ. The CDR3 loop reads CASSLRGDTEAFF. The CDR3 region has the DNA TGTGCCAGCAGCTTACGGGGGGACACTGAAGCTTTCTTT.

The chain has TRBV19 and TRBJ1-5; D may be TRBD1 (5 bases). This CDR3 spans 14 amino acids. Trimming cost V 5 bases and J 0 bases, with 8 bases left between them. The germline V gene encodes CDR1 LNHDA and CDR2 SQIVND (reference sequence). CDR3 bases: TGTGCCAGTAGTCGGACACATAGCAATCAGCCCCAGCATTTT. This sequence encodes CASSRTHSNQPQHF.

The chain links TRBV30 to TRBJ2-6, with unresolved D. Germline-derived CDR1 and CDR2 are GTSNPN and SVGIG (reference sequence). This CDR3 is 16 amino acids long. The V gene lost 0 bases and the J gene lost 1 base, with 10 bases spanning the gap. CDR3 sequence (DNA): TGTGCCTGGAGTGTACCCAAGGGATCTGGGGCCAACGTCCTGACTTTC. Translation gives CAWSVPKGSGANVLTF.

This chain links TRBV29-1 with TRBJ2-2; 7 nucleotides match TRBD1. The V and J ends lost 3 bases and 5 bases, in that order; junction bases with no gene match: 6. The CDR3 runs 14 residues. Germline CDR1 is SQVTM and CDR2 is ANQGSEA. CDR3 bases: TGCAGCGTTGAGCGACAGGGATTTACCGGGGAGCTGTTTTTT. Protein sequence: CSVERQGFTGELFF.

This rearrangement joins TRBV12-2 to TRBJ1-1. TRBV12-2 is listed as a pseudogene. The CDR3 sequence is 16 residues long. The CDR3 reads CASRAPGPYLNTEAFF. CDR3 DNA sequence: TGTGCAAGTCGCGCCCCCGGGCCTTACTTGAACACTGAAGCTTTCTTT.

The J gene is TRBJ1-6, the V gene TRBV6-6; 9 bases align to TRBD1. Germline V CDR1 and CDR2: MNHNY, SVGAGI (reference sequence). V trimming: 4 bases; J trimming: 10 bases; junction bases outside the gene matches: 2. CDR3 size: 13 residues. The CDR3 sequence: CASSWDRESPLHF. CDR3 coding DNA: TGTGCCAGCAGTTGGGACAGGGAGTCACCCCTCCACTTT.

As concerns this clone: Germline is not matched at one junction end, which may reflect a read error. The chain recombines TRBV9 with TRBJ2-7; no firm D call. The CDR3 runs 14 residues. Per the germline V gene, CDR1 is SGDLS and CDR2 is YYNGEE. DNA for the CDR3: TGTGCCAGCAGCGTAGGGGTAGATACCTACGCGCAGTACTTC. Translation gives CASSVGVDTYAQYF.

The CDR3, as DNA: TGTGCCAGCAGTCCAGGGACATCGTACACCATATATTTT. This translates into CASSPGTSYTIYF. The chain links TRBV28 to TRBJ1-3; a possible D gene is TRBD1 (6 bases). Germline V CDR1 and CDR2: MDHEN, SYDVKM. The CDR3 totals 13 residues. Trimming removed 5 bases at V and 8 bases at J, with 13 bases between.

The chain couples TRBV7-9 to TRBJ2-7, with unresolved D. Per the germline V gene, CDR1 is SEHNR and CDR2 is FQNEAQ (reference sequence). Trimming cost V 1 base and J 5 bases, with 6 bases left between them. The CDR3 is 12 residues long. Here the CDR3 reads CASSLVWDEQYF. DNA for the CDR3: TGTGCCAGCAGCTTAGTTTGGGACGAGCAGTACTTC.

V and J are TRBV18 and TRBJ1-3; D gene ambiguous. The CDR3 totals 15 residues. The germline CDR1 and CDR2 sequences are KGHSH and LQKENI. V was cut by 2 bases and J by 0 bases, with 8 bases left in between. The CDR3 region has the DNA TGTGCCAGCTCACCAATACAAGCCTCTGGAAACACCATATATTTT. Translating gives CASSPIQASGNTIYF.

This clone was picked up a small number of times. The chain combines TRBV19 with TRBJ1-1; D is unresolved. The CDR3 is made up of 12 amino acids. Trimming pared 7 bases from V and 1 base from J, leaving 7 bases between. The V gene's germline CDR1 is LNHDA and CDR2 SQIVND (reference sequence). The CDR3 loop reads CASNPGNTEAFF. CDR3 in DNA: TGTGCCAGTAACCCAGGGAACACTGAAGCTTTCTTT.

The chain combines TRBV28 with TRBJ2-5; D remains unclear. The CDR3 totals 14 residues. V lost 3 bases to trimming and J lost 1 base, with 9 bases between them. CDR1 and CDR2 (germline): MDHEN, SYDVKM. Here the CDR3 reads CASSLGNSQETQYF. The DNA of the CDR3 is TGTGCCAGCAGTTTGGGAAATTCCCAAGAGACCCAGTACTTC. The whole variable domain, remainder taken from reference TRBV28 and TRBJ2-5, is DVKVTQSSRYLVKRTGEKVFLECVQDMDHENMFWYRQDPGLGLRLIYFSYDVKMKEKGDIPEGYSVSREKKERFSLILESASTNQTSMYLCASSLGNSQETQYFGPGTRLLVL.

This chain links TRBV13 with TRBJ2-1; tentative D call: TRBD2 (5 bases). Germline loops: CDR1 PRHDT, CDR2 FYEKMQ (reference sequence). The CDR3 has 15 residues. The ends were cut back, 5 bases at V and 4 bases at J, with 15 bases in the middle. CDR3 in DNA: TGTGCCAGCAGCGAGGCAATAGCGAATTACAATGAGCAGTTCTTC. Translation: CASSEAIANYNEQFF. Combining the CDR3 with reference TRBV13 and TRBJ2-1 gives the whole variable domain AAGVIQSPRHLIKEKRETATLKCYPIPRHDTVYWYQQGPGQDPQFLISFYEKMQSDKGSIPDRFSAQQFSDYHSELNMSSLELGDSALYFCASSEAIANYNEQFFGPGTRLTVL.

The J gene is TRBJ2-1, the V gene TRBV7-2; no definite D call. CDR3 size: 12 residues. V was shortened by 2 bases and J by 4 bases, with 3 bases between the two germline ends. CDR1 is SGHTA, CDR2 FQGNSA, per germline. The CDR3 region is CASSLRYNEQFF. The CDR3 coding sequence is TGTGCCAGCAGCTTACGGTACAATGAGCAGTTCTTC.

This rearrangement joins TRBV10-3 to TRBJ2-3, with 12 bases fitting TRBD2. Per germline, CDR1 ENHRY and CDR2 SYGVKD. V trimming: 11 bases; J trimming: 2 bases; junction bases outside the gene matches: 14. The CDR3 spans 17 residues. The CDR3 DNA is TGTGCCTCCAAGGGGTCTACTAGCGGGGGGCTCACAGATACGCAGTATTTT. It specifies CASKGSTSGGLTDTQYF.

The V gene is TRBV7-2, the J gene TRBJ1-1, with D hard to call. The CDR3 has 15 amino acids. V was clipped by 4 bases and J by 1 base, with 13 bases between them. Germline V gives CDR1 SGHTA, CDR2 FQGNSA. CDR3 region: CASSSLAGPNTEAFF. CDR3 DNA sequence: TGTGCCAGCAGCTCCCTGGCAGGTCCGAACACTGAAGCTTTCTTT.